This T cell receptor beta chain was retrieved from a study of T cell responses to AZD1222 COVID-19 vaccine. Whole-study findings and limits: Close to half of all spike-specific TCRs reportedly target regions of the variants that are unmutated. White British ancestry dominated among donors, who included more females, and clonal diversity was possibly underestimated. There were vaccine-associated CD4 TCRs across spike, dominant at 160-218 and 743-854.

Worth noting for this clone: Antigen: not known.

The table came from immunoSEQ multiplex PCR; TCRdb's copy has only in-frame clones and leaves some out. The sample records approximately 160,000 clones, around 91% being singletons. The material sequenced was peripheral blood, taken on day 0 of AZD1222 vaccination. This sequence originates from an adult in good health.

DNA of the CDR3: TGTGCCAGCGGACAGGGTAATTCACCCCTCCACTTT. It is translated as CASGQGNSPLHF. The chain uses TRBV19 and TRBJ1-6, with TRBD1 identical over 8 bases. This CDR3 has 12 amino acids. Germline CDR1 reads LNHDA; CDR2 reads SQIVND (reference sequence). The V and J ends lost 9 bases and 6 bases, in that order; junction bases with no gene match: 1.